Shown below are 3 T cell receptor beta chains from a single sample sequenced in a study of cytomegalovirus exposure and HLA in healthy donors. Vbeta (60) and Jbeta (13) primers were used in the PCR. TCRdb's table, derived via immunoSEQ multiplex PCR, lists solely in-frame clones and lacks some. This table has tens of thousands of clones, more than 75% appearing once. Sample: PBMCs. The source is a middle-aged woman in good health and CMV-seronegative.

This clone came up a few times. The V call is TRBV5-4, the J call TRBJ1-3; D possibly corresponds to TRBD1 (6 bases). The CDR3 is 16 amino acids. The V and J ends lost 0 bases and 0 bases respectively, with 10 bases between them. CDR1 and CDR2 from the germline V gene are SGHNT and YYREEE (reference sequence). The CDR3 here is CASSLGTALSGNTIYF. CDR3 coding DNA: TGTGCCAGCAGCTTGGGGACAGCACTCTCTGGAAACACCATATATTTT.

This sequence joins TRBV5-1 and TRBJ1-2; possible D gene TRBD1, 5 bases. CDR1 is SGHRS and CDR2 is YFSETQ in the germline V gene. The CDR3 runs 16 residues. Trimming removed 5 bases from V and 5 bases from J, with 22 bases in between. CDR3 residues: CASSETQGLEGYGYTF. The CDR3 nucleotides read TGCGCCAGCAGTGAGACCCAGGGTTTGGAGGGGTATGGCTACACCTTC. The variable domain in full, completed from reference TRBV5-1 and TRBJ1-2, reads KAGVTQTPRYLIKTRGQQVTLSCSPISGHRSVSWYQQTPGQGLQFLFEYFSETQRNKGNFPGRFSGRQFSNSRSEMNVSTLELGDSALYLCASSETQGLEGYGYTFGSGTRLTVV.

The chain couples TRBV5-1 to TRBJ2-3; D is perhaps TRBD1 (6 bases). Germline lookup yields CDR1 SGHRS and CDR2 YFSETQ. The CDR3 is 15 residues long. The V and J ends lost 1 base and 8 bases respectively, with 17 bases between them. This CDR3 is CASSLTTQGSGTQYF. Written as DNA, the CDR3 is TGCGCCAGCAGCTTGACTACCCAGGGGTCGGGTACGCAGTATTTT.